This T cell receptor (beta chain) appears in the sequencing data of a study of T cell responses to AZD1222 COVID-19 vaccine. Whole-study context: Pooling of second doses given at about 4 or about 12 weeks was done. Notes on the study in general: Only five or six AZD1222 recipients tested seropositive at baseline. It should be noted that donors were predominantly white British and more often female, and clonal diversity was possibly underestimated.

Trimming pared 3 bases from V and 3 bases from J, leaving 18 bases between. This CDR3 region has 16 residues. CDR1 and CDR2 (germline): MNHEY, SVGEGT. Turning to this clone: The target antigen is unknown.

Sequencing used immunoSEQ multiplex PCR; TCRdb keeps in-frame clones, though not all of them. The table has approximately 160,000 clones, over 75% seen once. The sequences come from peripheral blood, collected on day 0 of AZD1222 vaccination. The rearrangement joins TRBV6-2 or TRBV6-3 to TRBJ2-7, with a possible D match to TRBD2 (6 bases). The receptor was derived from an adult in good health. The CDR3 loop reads CASSYHRAGLHYEQYF. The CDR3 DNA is TGTGCCAGCAGTTATCATCGGGCGGGGTTGCACTACGAGCAGTACTTC.